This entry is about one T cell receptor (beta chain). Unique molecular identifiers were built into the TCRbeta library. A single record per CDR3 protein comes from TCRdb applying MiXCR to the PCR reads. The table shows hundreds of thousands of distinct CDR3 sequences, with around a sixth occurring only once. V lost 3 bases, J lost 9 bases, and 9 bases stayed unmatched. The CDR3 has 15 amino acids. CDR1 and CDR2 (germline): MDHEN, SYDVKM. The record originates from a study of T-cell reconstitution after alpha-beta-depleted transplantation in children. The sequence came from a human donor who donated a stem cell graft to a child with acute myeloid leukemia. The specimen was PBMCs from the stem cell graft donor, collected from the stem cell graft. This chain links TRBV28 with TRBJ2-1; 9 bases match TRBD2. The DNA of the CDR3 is TGTGCCAGCAGTTTTGGTACTAGCGGGTTCGGTGAGCAGTTCTTC. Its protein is CASSFGTSGFGEQFF.